The clone carrying this TCR beta chain has just a few counts. What it binds is not known. Trimming removed 5 bases from V and 5 bases from J; junction bases left unmatched: 7. The CDR3 has 15 amino acids. The germline gives CDR1 MNHNY, CDR2 SVGAGI (reference sequence). The people who gave samples were healthy Caucasians from Russia, aged roughly 6 to 95. This sample is drawn from a study of blood T cells in healthy people across ages. A J-beta primer mix and a sample-barcoded 5' primer were used in a second PCR of roughly 6 to 11 cycles. A minimum of 2.5 million CDR3-containing paired-end reads was obtained for each sample. Each CDR3 protein gets one entry after TCRdb re-called the 5' RACE reads with MiXCR. The table lists under 750,000 distinct CDR3 sequences, roughly 43% of them singletons. General study findings and limits: Unsorted PBMCs ruled out conclusive naive versus antigen-experienced comparison. Diversity was higher, and naive CD4+ cells more numerous, in long-lived donors than in aged donors.

This chain uses TRBV6-6 with TRBJ2-5; TRBD2 agrees at 11 bases. The sample consisted of blood. The sequence was collected from a man older than 75 in good health. The CDR3 DNA reads as TGTGCCAGCAGTCTCGTAGCGGGAGGGGTGGAGACCCAGTACTTC. Its translation: CASSLVAGGVETQYF.